This T cell receptor (beta chain) is drawn from a study of T cell responses to AZD1222 COVID-19 vaccine. Here immunoSEQ multiplex PCR was the method, and the copy in TCRdb shows in-frame clones only, minus some. The profile covers around 120,000 clones, with roughly 91% appearing a single time and approximately 5.1% taken by the ten largest. Broader study findings: Donors were chiefly white British, with a greater number of females, and clonal diversity was perhaps underestimated. Spike-specific TCR breadth and depth grew following two AZD1222 doses.

This clone has only a few counts. As yet, its antigen is unknown. Germline lookup yields CDR1 KGHDR and CDR2 SFDVKD. The CDR3 runs to 15 residues. V shed 1 base and J shed 1 base, with 7 bases lying between them. The chain links TRBV24-1 to TRBJ1-5; unclear D gene. This TCR came from an adult who received the AZD1222 COVID-19 vaccine. This sample comprised peripheral blood, obtained 28 days after the second AZD1222 dose. This CDR3 is CATSDFAESNQPQHF. CDR3 coding DNA: TGTGCCACCAGTGATTTTGCGGAAAGCAATCAGCCCCAGCATTTT.